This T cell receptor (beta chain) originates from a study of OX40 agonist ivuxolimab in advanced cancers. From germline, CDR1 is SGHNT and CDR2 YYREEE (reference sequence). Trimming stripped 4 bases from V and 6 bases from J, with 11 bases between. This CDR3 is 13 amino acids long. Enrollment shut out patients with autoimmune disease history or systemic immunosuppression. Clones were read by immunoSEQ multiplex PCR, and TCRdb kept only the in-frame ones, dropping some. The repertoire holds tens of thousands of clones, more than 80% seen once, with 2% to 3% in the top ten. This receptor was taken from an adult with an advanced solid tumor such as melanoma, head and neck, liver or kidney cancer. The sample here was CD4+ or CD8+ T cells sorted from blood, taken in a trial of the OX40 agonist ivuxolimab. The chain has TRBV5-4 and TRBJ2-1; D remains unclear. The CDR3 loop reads CASSPRSGNEQFF. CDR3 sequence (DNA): TGTGCCAGCAGCCCTCGGTCGGGCAATGAGCAGTTCTTC.